The clone carrying this T cell receptor beta chain occurred a few times. What it binds is not known. The record originates from a study of cytomegalovirus exposure and HLA in healthy donors. The PCR employed 60 Vbeta primers together with 13 Jbeta primers. Libraries were prepared by immunoSEQ multiplex PCR; TCRdb keeps only in-frame clonotypes and omits some of them. Counted here are 90,000 to 150,000 clones, 63% occurring once; the ten biggest clones make up 10%. Study results and limitations: Researchers counted around 170 TCR beta chains as cytomegalovirus-associated.

Material: PBMCs. The TCR was taken from a man aged 40-49 years in good health and CMV-seropositive.

Here the CDR3 reads CASSPARQSLTDTQYF. CDR3 DNA: TGTGCCAGCAGCCCCGCGAGACAGAGTCTCACAGATACGCAGTATTTT. The chain joins TRBV7-8 to TRBJ2-3, with D possibly matching TRBD1 (5 bases). This CDR3 comprises 16 residues. V was clipped by 5 bases and J by 2 bases, with 17 bases between them. CDR1 is SGHVS and CDR2 is FQNEAQ in the germline V gene. The entire variable domain, with the rest obtained from reference TRBV7-8 and TRBJ2-3, is as follows: GAGVSQSPRYKVAKRGQDVALRCDPISGHVSLFWYQQALGQGPEFLTYFQNEAQLDKSGLPSDRFFAERPEGSVSTLKIQRTQQEDSAVYLCASSPARQSLTDTQYFGPGTRLTVL.